This TCR beta chain was captured by sequencing in a study of human T cells and chemical hapten exposure. Study background: Subjects had 2% DPC placed on about 2 cm by about 2 cm of upper inner arm skin for sensitization. Application of 0.01% DPC to the upper back was done by patch test, with a reading at 6 days. Study findings and constraints: PT1 expanded TCR numbers rose with patch test score.

The time point here: patch test 3, about 24 weeks after DPC sensitization. Noted treatment: therapeutic diphenylcyclopropenone sensitization with weekly scalp DPC. Someone pulled total RNA out of unfractionated whole blood. TCRdb recomputed calls from the RACE reads with MiXCR, one row per CDR3 protein. Seen here are roughly 150,000 distinct CDR3 sequences, about a quarter observed once, and the top ten hold 2.1%. This CDR3 has 19 amino acids. CDR1 and CDR2 from the germline V gene are LGHDT and YNNKEL (reference sequence). V was cut by 1 base and J by 0 bases, with 19 bases left in between. The table lists this clonotype with a few counts. Its cognate antigen is unknown.

The V gene is TRBV3-1, the J gene TRBJ1-5, with D uncertain. The receptor comes from a young woman with alopecia areata. Some clones in this sample may be carry-over from other donors' samples. The source was whole blood, collected in connection with sensitization to the hapten diphenylcyclopropenone (DPC). The CDR3 DNA reads as TGTGCCAGCAGCCAAGGGTCAGGAGGGAACCCGTTTAGCAATCAGCCCCAGCATTTT. This gives the protein CASSQGSGGNPFSNQPQHF.